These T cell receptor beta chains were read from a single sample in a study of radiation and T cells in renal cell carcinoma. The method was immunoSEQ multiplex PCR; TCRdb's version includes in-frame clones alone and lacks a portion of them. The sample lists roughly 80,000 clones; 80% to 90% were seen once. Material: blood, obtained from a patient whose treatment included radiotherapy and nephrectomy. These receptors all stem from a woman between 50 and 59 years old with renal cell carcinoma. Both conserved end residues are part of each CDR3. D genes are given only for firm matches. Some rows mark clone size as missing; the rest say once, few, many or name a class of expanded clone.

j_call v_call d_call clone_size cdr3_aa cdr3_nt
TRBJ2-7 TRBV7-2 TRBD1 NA CASSWDRGGPYEQYF TGTGCCAGCAGTTGGGACAGGGGAGGCCCCTACGAGCAGTACTTC
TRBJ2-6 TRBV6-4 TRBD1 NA CASSAGTVPGANVLTF TGTGCCAGCAGTGCCGGGACAGTACCTGGGGCCAACGTCCTGACTTTC
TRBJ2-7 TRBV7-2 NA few CASSRSPGLVHYEQYF TGTGCCAGCAGCCGCTCCCCGGGACTCGTACACTACGAGCAGTACTTC
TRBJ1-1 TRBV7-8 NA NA CASSPRQVMNTEAFF TGTGCCAGCAGCCCACGACAGGTGATGAACACTGAAGCTTTCTTT
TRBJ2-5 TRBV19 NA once CASSMRRNKQETQYF TGTGCCAGTAGTATGAGGAGGAACAAGCAAGAGACCCAGTACTTC
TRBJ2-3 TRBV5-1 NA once CASSLANKQGTSTDTQYF TGCGCCAGCAGCTTGGCCAACAAACAGGGAACTAGCACAGATACGCAGTATTTT
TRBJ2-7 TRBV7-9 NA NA CASSLDQGTYEQYF TGTGCCAGCAGCTTAGATCAGGGTACCTACGAGCAGTACTTC
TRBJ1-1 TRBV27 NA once CASSRTGTEAFF TGTGCCAGCAGTCGAACGGGGACTGAAGCTTTCTTT
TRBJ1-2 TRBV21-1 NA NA CASTYGQPWVGYTF TGTGCCAGCACCTACGGACAGCCCTGGGTTGGCTACACCTTC
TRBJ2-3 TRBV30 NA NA CAWKAGSTDTQYF TGTGCCTGGAAGGCGGGGAGCACAGATACGCAGTATTTT
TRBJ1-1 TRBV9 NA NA CACGGPSTGISEAFF TGTGCCTGTGGAGGGCCATCAACTGGAATTTCTGAAGCTTTCTTT
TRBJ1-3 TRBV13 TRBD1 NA CASSAGQQSSGNTIYF TGTGCCAGCAGCGCGGGACAGCAGAGCTCTGGAAACACCATATATTTT
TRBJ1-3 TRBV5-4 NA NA CASSLAGGNTIYF TGTGCCAGCAGCTTGGCCGGGGGAAACACCATATATTTT
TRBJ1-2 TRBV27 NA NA CASSLSGLYGYTF TGTGCCAGCAGTTTATCTGGCCTCTATGGCTACACCTTC
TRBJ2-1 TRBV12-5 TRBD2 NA CASGSGGVPEQFF TGTGCTAGTGGTTCTGGGGGGGTCCCGGAGCAGTTCTTC
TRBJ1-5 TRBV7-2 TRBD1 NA CASSTGGPQKPQHF TGTGCCAGCAGCACAGGGGGCCCCCAGAAGCCCCAGCATTTT
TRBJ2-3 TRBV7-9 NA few CASSRWQGGDTQYF TGTGCCAGCAGCCGTTGGCAGGGTGGGGATACGCAGTATTTT
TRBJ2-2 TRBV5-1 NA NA CASSLGRSPAGELFF TGCGCCAGCTCACTTGGCCGATCTCCGGCCGGGGAGCTGTTTTTT
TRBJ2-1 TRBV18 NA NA CASSPLGAGNEQFF TGTGCCAGCTCACCGCTGGGGGCGGGGAATGAGCAGTTCTTC
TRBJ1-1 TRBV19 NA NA CASSIGAEAFF TGTGCCAGTAGTATAGGGGCTGAAGCTTTCTTT
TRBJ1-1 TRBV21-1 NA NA CASSKWGEEPNPEAFF TGTGCCAGCAGCAAATGGGGAGAGGAGCCCAACCCTGAAGCTTTCTTT
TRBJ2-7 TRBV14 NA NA CASSELGPIAGYEQYF TGTGCCAGCAGCGAACTCGGGCCTATCGCCGGCTACGAGCAGTACTTC
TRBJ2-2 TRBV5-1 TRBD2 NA CASSRRAGGPTGELFF TGCGCCAGCAGTCGTCGAGCGGGAGGGCCCACCGGGGAGCTGTTTTTT
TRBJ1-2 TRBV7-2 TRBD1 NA CASSPPQGAIYGYTF TGTGCCAGCTCCCCCCCCCAGGGGGCAATCTATGGCTACACCTTC
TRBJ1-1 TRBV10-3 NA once CAIRTDENTEAFF TGTGCCATCAGGACAGACGAGAACACTGAAGCTTTCTTT
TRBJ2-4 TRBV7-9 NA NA CASSLGAIQYF TGTGCCAGCAGCTTGGGGGCTATTCAGTACTTC
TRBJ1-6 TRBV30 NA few CAWSDGTANNSPLHF TGTGCCTGGAGTGACGGTACAGCGAATAATTCACCCCTCCACTTT
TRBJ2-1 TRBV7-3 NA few CASSPGNSAGEQFF TGTGCCAGCAGCCCCGGTAACTCGGCGGGTGAGCAGTTCTTC
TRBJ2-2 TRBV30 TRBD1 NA CAWQGANTGELFF TGTGCCTGGCAGGGGGCGAACACCGGGGAGCTGTTTTTT
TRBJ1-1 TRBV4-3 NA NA CASSQTGIGKAFF TGCGCCAGCAGCCAAACGGGAATCGGAAAAGCTTTCTTT
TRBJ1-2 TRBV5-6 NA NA CASRPTTENYGYTF TGTGCCAGCAGACCAACGACAGAGAACTATGGCTACACCTTC
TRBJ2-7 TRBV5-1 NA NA CASRGISSGEQYF TGCGCCAGCAGAGGAATTAGTTCGGGGGAGCAGTACTTC
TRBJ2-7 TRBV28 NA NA CATVEGGITKSYEQYF TGTGCCACGGTTGAGGGCGGAATTACTAAAAGTTACGAGCAGTACTTC
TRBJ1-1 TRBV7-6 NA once CASGPSGNTEAFF TGTGCCAGTGGGCCCTCGGGGAACACTGAAGCTTTCTTT
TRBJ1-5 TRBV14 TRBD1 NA CASSQVSLRGQGGSWPQHF TGTGCCAGCAGCCAAGTAAGCTTACGGGGACAGGGCGGGAGCTGGCCCCAGCATTTT
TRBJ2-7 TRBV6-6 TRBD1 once CASSSRTGPYEQYF TGTGCCAGCAGTTCTCGGACAGGACCCTACGAGCAGTACTTC
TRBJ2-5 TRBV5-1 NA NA CASSLTRTADSGGTQYF TGCGCCAGCAGCTTAACTCGGACCGCCGACAGTGGGGGTACCCAGTACTTC
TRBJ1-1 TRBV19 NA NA CASSRGTLNTEAFF TGTGCCAGTAGCCGGGGGACCTTGAACACTGAAGCTTTCTTT
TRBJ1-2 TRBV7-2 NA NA CASSLGFSYGYTF TGTGCCAGCAGCTTAGGTTTCAGCTATGGCTACACCTTC
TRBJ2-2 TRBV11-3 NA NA CASSQDENTGELFF TGTGCCAGCAGCCAGGACGAGAACACCGGGGAGCTGTTTTTT
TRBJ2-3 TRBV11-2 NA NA CASSSPALSTQYF TGTGCCAGCAGCTCGCCAGCGCTCAGTACGCAGTATTTT
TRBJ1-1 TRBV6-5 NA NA CASSYDGIIMNTEAFF TGTGCCAGCAGTTACGACGGGATAATAATGAACACTGAAGCTTTCTTT
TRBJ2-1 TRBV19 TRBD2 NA CASSIDAPSGGSYYNEQFF TGTGCCAGTAGTATTGACGCTCCTAGCGGGGGGTCATATTACAATGAGCAGTTCTTC
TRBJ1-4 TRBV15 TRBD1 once CATSSGTGRLLNEKLFF TGTGCCACCAGCAGCGGGACAGGGCGTTTACTTAACGAAAAACTGTTTTTT
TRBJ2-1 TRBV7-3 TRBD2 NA CASSLGTNNEQFF TGTGCCAGCAGCCTAGGGACTAATAATGAGCAGTTCTTC
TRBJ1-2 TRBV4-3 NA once CASSQDYSGYGYTF TGCGCCAGCAGCCAAGACTACAGCGGCTATGGCTACACCTTC
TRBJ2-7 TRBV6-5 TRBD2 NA CASRGLAGGQLF TGTGCCAGCAGGGGACTAGCGGGAGGGCAACTCTTC
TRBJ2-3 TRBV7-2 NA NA CASSRSMPPDTQYF TGTGCCAGCAGCCGGAGCATGCCGCCAGATACGCAGTATTTT
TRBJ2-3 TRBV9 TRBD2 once CASSGIAGGRPTQYF TGTGCCAGCAGCGGTATCGCGGGAGGACGGCCTACGCAGTATTTT
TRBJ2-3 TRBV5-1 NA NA CASSQGTSITDTQYF TGCGCCAGCAGTCAGGGGACTTCCATCACAGATACGCAGTATTTT
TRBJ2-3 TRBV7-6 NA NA CASSPSGNTQYF TGTGCCAGCAGCCCCTCGGGGAATACGCAGTATTTT
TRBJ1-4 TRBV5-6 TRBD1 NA CASSFDFWDRGEKLFF TGTGCCAGCAGCTTCGACTTCTGGGACAGGGGCGAAAAACTGTTTTTT
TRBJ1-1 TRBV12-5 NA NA CASGLGQNTEAFF TGTGCTAGTGGTTTGGGTCAGAACACTGAAGCTTTCTTT
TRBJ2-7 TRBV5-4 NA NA CASSQRGDGDEQYF TGTGCCAGCAGCCAGAGGGGCGATGGGGACGAGCAGTACTTC
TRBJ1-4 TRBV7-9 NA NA CASSPLIAGEKLFF TGTGCCAGCAGTCCTCTGATAGCAGGAGAAAAACTGTTTTTT
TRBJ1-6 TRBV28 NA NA CASSFSGIGKDSPLHF TGTGCCAGCAGTTTTTCTGGAATAGGCAAGGATTCACCCCTCCACTTT